What follows are 26 T cell receptor beta chains derived from one specimen sequenced in a study of tumor-infiltrating lymphocytes in primary liver carcinoma (TCRdb year 2017). Total RNA and DNA were co-extracted from about 19-30 mg of bulk tissue with the AllPrep DNA/RNA mini kit, without cell sorting. The instrument was an Illumina HiSeq 2500. TCRbeta-specific cDNA was reverse-transcribed from 500 ng total RNA using a constant-region primer and ProtoScript II reverse transcriptase. Construction of the TCRbeta libraries relied on three nested rounds of multiplex PCR, following a slightly modified ARM-PCR procedure. Each of the first two PCR rounds ran for nine to ten cycles and used multiplex TRBV1-TRBV30 forward primers together with a Cbeta reverse primer. The public sequencing data were trimmed at Q25 with fastp and processed into clonotypes with MiXCR by TCRdb, which kept only in-frame beta chains. Records with the same CDR3 protein are collapsed into one entry carrying the most frequent genes and DNA. This sample lists roughly 190,000 distinct CDR3 sequences; about 82% were detected once. 15% to 20% of the sample is in the top ten clones.

Sequencing was done on a sample of tumor tissue from primary liver carcinoma. The origin of the receptors is a man in his forties or fifties with primary liver carcinoma and hepatitis B virus infection.

Notes on this clonotype: A much larger clone differs by one base, so this may be a read error. The genes are TRBV30 and TRBJ1-1; no definite D call. Germline values: CDR1 GTSNPN, CDR2 SVGIG (reference sequence). Trimming stripped 0 bases from V and 4 bases from J, with 12 bases between. The length of the CDR3 is 14 residues. CDR3 DNA: TGTGCCTGGAGTGTACAATGTGGCCCCACTGAAGCTTTCTTT. Translation: CAWSVQCGPTEAFF. Full variable domain (rest looked up from reference TRBV30 and TRBJ1-1): SQTIHQWPATLVQPVGSPLSLECTVEGTSNPNLYWYRQAAGRGLQLLFYSVGIGQISSEVPQNLSASRPQDRQFILSSKKLLLSDSGFYLCAWSVQCGPTEAFFGQGTRLTVV.

Points on this clonotype: The junction shows a germline mismatch at one end, possibly a read error. The V gene is TRBV5-1, the J gene TRBJ1-6; D is perhaps TRBD1 (5 bases). Germline V gene sequence: CDR1 SGHRS, CDR2 YFSETQ. The CDR3 extends over 14 amino acids. CDR3 sequence (DNA): TGCGCCAGCACCTCTACAGGTGGGGATTCACCCCTACACTTT. This encodes CASTSTGGDSPLHF.

Notes on this clonotype: An end of the junction does not agree with germline; a read error may underlie this. The rearrangement uses TRBV12-3 or TRBV12-4 and TRBJ2-7; the match to TRBD2 covers 7 bases. CDR3 length: 14 residues. The CDR3 loop is CASSSQGGSYEQYF. The CDR3 DNA reads TGTGCCAGCAGTTCGCAGGGAGGGTCCTACGAGCAGTATTTC.

The chain combines TRBV6-1 with TRBJ2-1; 9 bases are shared with TRBD1. Per the germline V gene, CDR1 is MNHNS and CDR2 is SASEGT. The CDR3 has 17 residues. This CDR3 is CVTSPGTGFWGSDKQFF. In DNA form, the CDR3 reads TGTGTCACCAGCCCCGGGACAGGGTTTTGGGGGAGTGATAAGCAGTTCTTC.

Concerning this clonotype: At one end, the junction sequence differs from germline, possibly due to a read error. The chain employs TRBV28 and TRBJ1-5; D may be TRBD1 (5 bases). Germline lookup yields CDR1 MDHEN and CDR2 SYDVKM. The CDR3 is made up of 15 amino acids. CDR3 sequence reads: CASSLPGAPNQLQHF. Here the CDR3 DNA reads TGTGCCAGCAGTTTGCCCGGGGCCCCTAATCAGCTCCAGCATTTT.

The rearrangement uses TRBV6-2 or TRBV6-3 and TRBJ2-7; D unresolved. This CDR3 is 15 amino acids long. Germline CDR1 and CDR2: MNHEY and SVGEGT. Trimming removed 6 bases at V and 3 bases at J, with 18 bases between. The CDR3 loop is CASRRLGSIHYEQYF. For the CDR3, the DNA is TGTGCCAGCAGGCGCCTAGGAAGCATCCACTACGAGCAGTACTTC.

Concerning this clonotype itself: One junction end does not reproduce the germline sequence, and a read error may be involved. CDR3 sequence (DNA): TGCAGCGTTGCCGATTCGGACACCGGGGAGCTATTTTTT. It codes for CSVADSDTGELFF. The genes are TRBV29-1 and TRBJ2-2; D tentatively reads TRBD1 or TRBD2 (5 bases each). This CDR3 comprises 13 residues. Germline-derived CDR1 and CDR2 are SQVTM and ANQGSEA.

A few counts support this clonotype. A much larger clone differs from this one at a single base, so this may be a read error. V usage is TRBV6-1 and J usage is TRBJ2-1; D unclear. The CDR3 contains 12 residues. Germline lookup yields CDR1 MNHNS and CDR2 SASEGT. Written as DNA, the CDR3 is TGTGTCAGCAGTGTTTGGCGGCGAGAGCAGTTCTTC. Translated, it gives CVSSVWRREQFF.

Points on this clonotype: The junction departs from the called germline gene at one end, perhaps through a read error. CDR3 nucleotides: TGTGTCAGCAGCCAAGATTCAGGACTCAACACAGATACACAGTATTTT. This encodes CVSSQDSGLNTDTQYF. The chain links TRBV14 to TRBJ2-3, with D possibly matching TRBD2 (5 bases). This CDR3 spans 16 amino acids. Looked up from germline, CDR1 is SGHDN and CDR2 is FVKESK.

This chain uses TRBV4-2 with TRBJ1-2, with D perhaps matching TRBD1 (6 bases). Germline V gene data show CDR1 as LGHNA and CDR2 as YNFKEQ. The V gene lost 0 bases and the J gene lost 8 bases, with 10 bases spanning the gap. The CDR3 sequence is 13 residues long. CDR3 sequence: CASSQDTGWGYTF. The CDR3 region has the DNA TGTGCCAGCAGCCAAGATACAGGGTGGGGCTACACCTTC.

Comment on this clonotype: Its ends do not fully match the called genes, so a read error is possible. The chain links TRBV6-2 or TRBV6-3 to TRBJ1-5; D gene ambiguous. CDR1 and CDR2 from the germline V gene are MNHEY and SVGEGT. The CDR3 loop spans 15 amino acids. The CDR3 DNA sequence: TGTACCAGCACCCCGGTCCCCAAGAGCAATCAGCCCCAGCATTTT. This gives the protein CTSTPVPKSNQPQHF.

By its share, this clonotype is medium-sized. The chain has TRBV29-1 and TRBJ2-2; TRBD1 matches at 8 bases. This CDR3 is 14 amino acids long. With V trimmed by 4 bases and J by 2 bases, 3 bases remained unmatched. Germline V CDR1 and CDR2: SQVTM, ANQGSEA. The CDR3 reads CSVGTGPNTGELFF. In nucleotides, the CDR3 is TGCAGCGTTGGGACAGGGCCAAACACCGGGGAGCTGTTTTTT.

The genes are TRBV14 and TRBJ2-1, with a tentative D call TRBD2 (5 bases). V gave up 6 bases and J gave up 6 bases, with 21 bases separating them. The V gene's germline CDR1 is SGHDN and CDR2 FVKESK. The CDR3 length is 16 residues. The CDR3 loop reads CASSTVTGWVINEQFF. The CDR3 bases are TGTGCCAGCAGTACCGTAACGGGATGGGTAATCAATGAGCAGTTCTTC.

As regards this clonotype: As the CDR3 is not closed by the conserved phenylalanine or tryptophan, this likely results from a read error. This chain uses TRBV11-1 with TRBJ2-2; TRBD2 is a possible D gene (5 bases). Per the germline V gene, CDR1 is SGHAT and CDR2 is FQDESV (reference sequence). The CDR3 has 15 amino acids. V lost 2 bases to trimming and J lost 5 bases, with 12 bases between them. In DNA, the CDR3 is TGTGCCAGCAGCTTAAGCGGTAATGGAACCGGGGAGCTGTTTTAT. It translates to CASSLSGNGTGELFY.

About this clonotype itself: The germline gene is not matched at one end of the junction; a read error may be the cause. The chain employs TRBV7-8 and TRBJ2-3, with 8 bases fitting TRBD2. The CDR3 totals 14 residues. Germline CDR1 reads SGHVS; CDR2 reads FQNEAQ. Here the CDR3 DNA reads TGTGTCAGCAGCACTAGCGGATACACAGATACGCAGTATTTT. Its translation: CVSSTSGYTDTQYF.

In the case of this clonotype: As the CDR3 is not closed by the conserved phenylalanine or tryptophan, this likely results from a read error. Because the CDR3's place on the DNA is in doubt, the DNA is left out and the CDR3 is given as listed by TCRdb. The rearrangement links TRBV6-2 or TRBV6-3 to TRBJ1-1; TRBD1 reflects the table's D call only, with no check against the DNA. Germline V CDR1 and CDR2: MNHEY, SVGEGT. The CDR3 is 12 residues long, ends included. The CDR3 loop reads CASGTRNTEVFV.

This clonotype was observed a single time. Germline is not matched at one junction end, which may reflect a read error. This chain links TRBV6-6 with TRBJ2-7, with TRBD1 matching over 7 bases. CDR3 length equals 17 residues. In germline, CDR1 is MNHNY, CDR2 SVGAGI (reference sequence). The CDR3 reads CASIPERGQDHSYEQYF. Here the CDR3 DNA reads TGTGCCAGCATCCCTGAAAGAGGACAGGACCACTCCTACGAGCAGTATTTC.

Comments on this clonotype: The junction departs from the called germline gene at one end, perhaps through a read error. The chain carries TRBV6-5 and TRBJ2-6; 7 bases align to TRBD2. Looked up from germline, CDR1 is MNHEY and CDR2 is SVGAGI. CDR3 length: 18 amino acids. CDR3 loop: CVSSYNPSGSTGAKVLTF. The CDR3 DNA reads TGTGTCAGCAGTTACAATCCTAGCGGTAGTACTGGGGCCAAGGTCCTGACTTTC.

The CDR3 DNA sequence: TGCAGCGTTAAATTATCAGGGAGGCAGACCCAGTACTTC. It is translated as CSVKLSGRQTQYF. The rearrangement uses TRBV29-1 and TRBJ2-5; D possibly corresponds to TRBD2 (6 bases). With 5 bases removed from V and 6 bases from J, the gap between germline ends came to 16 bases. Germline values: CDR1 SQVTM, CDR2 ANQGSEA. There are 13 residues in the CDR3.

Concerning this clonotype: Since no conserved phenylalanine or tryptophan closes the CDR3, a read error is the likely cause. The rearrangement links TRBV11-1 to TRBJ1-6; D gene unclear. Germline V gene data show CDR1 as SGHAT and CDR2 as FQDESV (reference sequence). The CDR3 is 13 residues long. The CDR3 spells CDSSQTLVSPLHL. For the CDR3, the DNA is TGTGACAGCAGCCAGACACTGGTTTCACCCCTCCACCTT.

The chain joins TRBV14 to TRBJ2-1, with D possibly matching TRBD2 (5 bases). The V end was cut by 6 bases, the J end by 9 bases, with 24 bases between. The CDR3 contains 16 residues. From germline, CDR1 is SGHDN and CDR2 FVKESK. CDR3 nucleotide sequence: TGTGCCAGCAGTGCCGTAACGGGAAGGGTAAACAGTGAGCAGTTCTTC. This codes for CASSAVTGRVNSEQFF.

Concerning this clonotype: At one of its ends the junction is not consistent with the germline gene, which may arise from a read error. The chain employs TRBV12-3 or TRBV12-4 and TRBJ2-2, with D unresolved. The CDR3 contains 12 residues. CDR3 region: CANSLVPGELFF. CDR3 in DNA: TGTGCCAACAGTTTGGTTCCCGGAGAGCTGTTTTTT.

About this clonotype itself: One end of the junction does not line up with germline, which may come from a read error. The chain uses TRBV7-9 and TRBJ2-7; D gene ambiguous. CDR1 and CDR2 (germline): SEHNR, FQNEAQ (reference sequence). The CDR3 contains 13 residues. The CDR3 reads CASSSENSYEQNF. The CDR3 coding sequence is TGTGCCAGCAGTTCTGAGAACTCCTACGAGCAGAACTTC.

The chain combines TRBV6-6 with TRBJ1-1; the D gene is possibly TRBD1 (6 bases). This CDR3 is 13 amino acids long. Germline V gene sequence: CDR1 MNHNY, CDR2 SVGAGI (reference sequence). The CDR3: CANSTRGTTEAFF. The CDR3 nucleotides are TGTGCTAACAGCACAAGGGGGACTACTGAAGCTTTCTTT.

This sequence joins TRBV29-1 and TRBJ1-1; no clear D gene. The CDR3 loop spans 10 amino acids. Deletions cut 8 bases from V and 10 bases from J, with 14 bases between. Germline CDR1 is SQVTM and CDR2 is ANQGSEA. CDR3 coding DNA: TGCAGCATGGTAGATGTTGTAGCTTTCTTT. This codes for CSMVDVVAFF.

As for this clonotype: Compared with germline, one end of the junction differs, possibly owing to a read error. The chain employs TRBV6-5 and TRBJ1-2, with a tentative D call TRBD1 (5 bases). Germline V gives CDR1 MNHEY, CDR2 SVGAGI. This CDR3 has 14 residues. The chain's CDR3 is CASSYSWDRYGFNF. CDR3 in DNA: TGTGCCAGCAGTTACTCGTGGGACCGCTATGGCTTCAACTTC.